This T cell receptor beta chain was captured by sequencing in a study of T cells expressing NK-cell markers. For each CDR3 protein, TCRdb gives one entry from its re-call of the 5' RACE reads, without DNA. This sample's clone table lists hundreds of thousands of distinct CDR3 sequences. Material for sequencing was blood T cells: a sorted CD56 or NKG2C T cell subset, CD4+ or CD8+ T cells, or bulk PBMC T cells (not recorded which). The sequence came from a man aged 18-69 years in good health.

CDR3 residues: CASSHPSNSMNTEAFF. The chain recombines TRBV27 with TRBJ1-1. Per germline, CDR1 MNHEY and CDR2 SMNVEV (reference sequence). The CDR3 loop spans 16 amino acids.